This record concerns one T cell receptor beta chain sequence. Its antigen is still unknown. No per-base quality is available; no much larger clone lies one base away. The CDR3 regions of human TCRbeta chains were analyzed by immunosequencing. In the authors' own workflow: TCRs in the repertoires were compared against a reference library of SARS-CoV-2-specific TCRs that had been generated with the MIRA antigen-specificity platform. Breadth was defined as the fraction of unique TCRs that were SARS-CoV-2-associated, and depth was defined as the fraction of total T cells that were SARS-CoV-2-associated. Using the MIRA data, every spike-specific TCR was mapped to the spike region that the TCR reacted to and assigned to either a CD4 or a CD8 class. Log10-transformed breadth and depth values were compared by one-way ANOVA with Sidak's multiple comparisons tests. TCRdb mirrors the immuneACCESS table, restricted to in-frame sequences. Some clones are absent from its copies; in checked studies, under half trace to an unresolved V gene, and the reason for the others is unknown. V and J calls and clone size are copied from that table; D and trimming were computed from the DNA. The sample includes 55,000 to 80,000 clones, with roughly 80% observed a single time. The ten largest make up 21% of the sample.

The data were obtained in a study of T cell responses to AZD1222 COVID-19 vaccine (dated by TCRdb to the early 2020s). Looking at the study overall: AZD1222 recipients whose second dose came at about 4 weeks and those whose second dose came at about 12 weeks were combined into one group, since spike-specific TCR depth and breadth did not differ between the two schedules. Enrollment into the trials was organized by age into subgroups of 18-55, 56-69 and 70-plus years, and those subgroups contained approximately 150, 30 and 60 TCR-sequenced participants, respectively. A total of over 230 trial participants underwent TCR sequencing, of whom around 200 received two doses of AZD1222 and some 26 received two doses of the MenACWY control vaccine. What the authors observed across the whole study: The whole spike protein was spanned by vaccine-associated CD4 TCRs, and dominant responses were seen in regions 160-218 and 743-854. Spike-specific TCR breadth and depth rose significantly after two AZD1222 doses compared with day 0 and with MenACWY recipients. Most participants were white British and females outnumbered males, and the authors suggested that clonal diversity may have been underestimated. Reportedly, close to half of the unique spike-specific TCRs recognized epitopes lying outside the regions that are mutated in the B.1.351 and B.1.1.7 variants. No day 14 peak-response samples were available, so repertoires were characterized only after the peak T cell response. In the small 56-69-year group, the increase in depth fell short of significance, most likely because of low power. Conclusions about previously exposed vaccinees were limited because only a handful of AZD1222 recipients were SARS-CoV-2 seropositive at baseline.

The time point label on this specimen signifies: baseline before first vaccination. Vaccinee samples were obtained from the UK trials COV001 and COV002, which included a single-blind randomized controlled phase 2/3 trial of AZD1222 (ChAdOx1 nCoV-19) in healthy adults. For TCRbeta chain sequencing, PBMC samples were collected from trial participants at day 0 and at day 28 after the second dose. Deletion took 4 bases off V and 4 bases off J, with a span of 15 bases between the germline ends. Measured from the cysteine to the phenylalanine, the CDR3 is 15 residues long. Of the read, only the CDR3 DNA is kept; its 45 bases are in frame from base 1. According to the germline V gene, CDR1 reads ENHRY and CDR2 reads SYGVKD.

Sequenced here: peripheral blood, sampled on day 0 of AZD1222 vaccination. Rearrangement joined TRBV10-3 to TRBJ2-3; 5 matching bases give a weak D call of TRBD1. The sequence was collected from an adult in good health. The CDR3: CAISGGAGSADTQYF. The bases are TGTGCCATCAGTGGGGGCGCCGGATCCGCAGATACGCAGTATTTT.